There are a few counts of the clone carrying this T cell receptor beta chain. Its target is unknown. One end of the junction varies from germline; a read error may be responsible. Preparation of TCR beta libraries was done by quantitative 5'-RACE with molecular barcodes. A single record per CDR3 protein comes from TCRdb applying MiXCR to the 5' RACE reads. This table has 750,000 to 850,000 distinct CDR3 sequences, about an eighth appearing once. This entry is derived from a study of CD8 T cells in ankylosing spondylitis. Study-wide findings and caveats: One TCR beta motif, made up of 7 or 8 highly homologous variants, appeared characteristic of ankylosing spondylitis blood. With a CD8+ phenotype, disease-linked clones were relatively rare in peripheral blood. Matched ankylosing spondylitis synovial fluid reportedly showed significant enrichment of disease-linked clones. Past research had described some motif variants in reactive arthritis synovial fluid and blood.

CDR1 MNHNY and CDR2 SVGAGI come from the germline V gene (reference sequence). The CDR3 consists of 11 residues. The material sequenced was blood, either unsorted or a sorted T cell fraction (not recorded which). The chain recombines TRBV6-6 with TRBJ1-4, with D uncertain. The clonotype was recovered from a male donor with ankylosing spondylitis. CDR3 protein: CASSSLAVSHF. The CDR3 region has the DNA TGTGCCAGCAGTTCCCTCGCGGTCTCCCATTTT.